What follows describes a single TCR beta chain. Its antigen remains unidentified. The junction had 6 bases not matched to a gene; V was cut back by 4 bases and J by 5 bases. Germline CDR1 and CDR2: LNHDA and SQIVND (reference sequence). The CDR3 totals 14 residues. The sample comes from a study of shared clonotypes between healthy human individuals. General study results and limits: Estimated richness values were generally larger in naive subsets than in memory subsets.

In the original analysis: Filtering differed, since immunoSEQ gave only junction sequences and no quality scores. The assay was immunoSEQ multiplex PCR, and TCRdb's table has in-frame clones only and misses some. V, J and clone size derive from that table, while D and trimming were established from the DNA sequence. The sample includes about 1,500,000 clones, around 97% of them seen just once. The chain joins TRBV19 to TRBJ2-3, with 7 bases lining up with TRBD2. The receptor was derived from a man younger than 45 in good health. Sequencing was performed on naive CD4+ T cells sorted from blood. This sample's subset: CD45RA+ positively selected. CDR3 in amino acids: CASSRGGAGDTQYF. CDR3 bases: TGTGCCAGTAGTAGGGGAGGGGCGGGAGATACGCAGTATTTT.